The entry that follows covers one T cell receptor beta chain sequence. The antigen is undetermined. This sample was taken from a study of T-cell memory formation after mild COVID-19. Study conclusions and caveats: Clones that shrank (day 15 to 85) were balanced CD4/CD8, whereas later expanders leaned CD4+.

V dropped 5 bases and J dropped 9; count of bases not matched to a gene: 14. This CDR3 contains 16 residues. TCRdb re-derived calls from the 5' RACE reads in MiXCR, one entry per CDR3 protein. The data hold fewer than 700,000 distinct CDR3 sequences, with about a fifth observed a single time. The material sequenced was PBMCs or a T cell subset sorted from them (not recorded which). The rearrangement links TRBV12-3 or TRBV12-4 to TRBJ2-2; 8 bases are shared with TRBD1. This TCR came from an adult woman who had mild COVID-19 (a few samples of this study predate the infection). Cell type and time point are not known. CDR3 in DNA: TGTGCCAGCAGTCTGACAGGGGATGCGGGGTTTCGGGAGCTGTTTTTT. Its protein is CASSLTGDAGFRELFF.